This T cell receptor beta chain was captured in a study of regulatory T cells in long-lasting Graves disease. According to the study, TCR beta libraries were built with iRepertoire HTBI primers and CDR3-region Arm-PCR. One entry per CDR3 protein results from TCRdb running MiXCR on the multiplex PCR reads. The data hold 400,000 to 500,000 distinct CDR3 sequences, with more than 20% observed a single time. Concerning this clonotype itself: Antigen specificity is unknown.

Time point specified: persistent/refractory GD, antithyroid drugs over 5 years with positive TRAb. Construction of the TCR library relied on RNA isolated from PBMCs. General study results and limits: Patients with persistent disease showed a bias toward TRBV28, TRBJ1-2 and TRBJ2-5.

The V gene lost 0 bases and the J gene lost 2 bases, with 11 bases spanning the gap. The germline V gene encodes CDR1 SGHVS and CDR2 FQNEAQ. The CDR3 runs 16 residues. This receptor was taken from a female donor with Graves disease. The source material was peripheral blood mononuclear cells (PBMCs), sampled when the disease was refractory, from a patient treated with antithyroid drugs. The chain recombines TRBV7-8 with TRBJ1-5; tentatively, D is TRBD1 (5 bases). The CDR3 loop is CASSLAVWDGNQPQHF. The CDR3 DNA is TGTGCCAGCAGCTTAGCCGTGTGGGACGGCAATCAGCCCCAGCATTTT.